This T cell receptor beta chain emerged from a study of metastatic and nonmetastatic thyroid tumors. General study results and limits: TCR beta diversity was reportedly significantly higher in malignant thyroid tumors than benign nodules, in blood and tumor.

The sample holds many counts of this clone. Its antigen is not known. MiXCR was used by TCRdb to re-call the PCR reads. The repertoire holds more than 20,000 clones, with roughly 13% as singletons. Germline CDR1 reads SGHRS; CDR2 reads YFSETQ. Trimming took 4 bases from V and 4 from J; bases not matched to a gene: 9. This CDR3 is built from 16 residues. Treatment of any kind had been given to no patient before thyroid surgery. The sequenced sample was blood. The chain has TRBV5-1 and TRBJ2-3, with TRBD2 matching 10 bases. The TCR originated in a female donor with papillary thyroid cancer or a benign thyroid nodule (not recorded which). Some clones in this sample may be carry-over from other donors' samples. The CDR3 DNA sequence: TGCGCCAGCAGCCCCAACCCGGGACTAGCGTCAGATACGCAGTATTTT. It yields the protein CASSPNPGLASDTQYF.